Reported below is one T cell receptor (beta chain). The sample is drawn from a study of shared T cell receptors in the human thymus. This table comes from immunoSEQ multiplex PCR, and its TCRdb copy is limited to in-frame clones, with some not included. Found here are hundreds of thousands of clones, roughly 86% of them singletons; the top ten hold 0.0094%. V gave up 1 base and J gave up 5 bases; unmatched junction bases: 9. The CDR3 is made up of 15 amino acids. CDR1 is SGHRS and CDR2 is YFSETQ in the germline V gene. These data were likewise used in another study, on human thymus T cells. As reported in that work: Related research described thymic repertoires that were highly overlapping among unrelated individuals.

Material for sequencing was thymocytes. The sequence came from a boy in the first two years of life with a congenital heart defect. The chain uses TRBV5-1 and TRBJ2-7; TRBD1 matches at 7 bases. This chain's CDR3 is CASSLTRRTGDEQYF. Here the CDR3 DNA reads TGCGCCAGCAGCTTGACCCGCAGGACAGGTGACGAGCAGTACTTC.